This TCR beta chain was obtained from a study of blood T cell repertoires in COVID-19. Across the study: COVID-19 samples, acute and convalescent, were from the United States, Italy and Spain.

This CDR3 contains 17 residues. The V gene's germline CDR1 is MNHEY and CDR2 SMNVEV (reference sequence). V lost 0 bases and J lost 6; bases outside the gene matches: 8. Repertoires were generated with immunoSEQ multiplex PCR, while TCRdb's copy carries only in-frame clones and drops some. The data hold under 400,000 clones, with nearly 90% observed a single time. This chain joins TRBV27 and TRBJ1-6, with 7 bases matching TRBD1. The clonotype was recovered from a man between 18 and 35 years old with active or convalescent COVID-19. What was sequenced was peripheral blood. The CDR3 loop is CASSLSGIDRVNSPLHF. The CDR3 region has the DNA TGTGCCAGCAGTTTATCAGGGATCGACAGGGTTAATTCACCCCTCCACTTT.